This T cell receptor (beta chain) was recorded in a study of blood T cells in healthy people across ages. The wider study: Every two T cells gave about one barcoded beta molecule via template switching. Points from the study as a whole: TCR beta diversity correlated strongly with naive T cell percentage. In the absence of known donor CMV status, changes in expanded clonotypes were possibly confounded.

V shed 7 bases, J shed 4 bases, and the junction held 4 bases outside the gene matches. The CDR3 sequence is 11 residues long. CDR1 and CDR2 from the germline V gene are DFQATT and SNEGSKA (reference sequence). The authors ran a second PCR of about 6 to 11 cycles using a sample-barcoded 5' primer and a J-beta primer mix. From the 5' RACE reads, TCRdb called clonotypes with MiXCR, one entry per CDR3 protein. The sample has about 940,000 distinct CDR3 sequences; around 48% are singletons. Concerning this clonotype: Its target is not known.

This clonotype was obtained from a young man in good health. The V call is TRBV20-1, the J call TRBJ2-7; 7 bases fit TRBD1. The specimen sequenced was blood. The CDR3 region is CSVLDRYEQYF. The CDR3, as DNA: TGCAGTGTATTGGACAGGTACGAGCAGTACTTC.